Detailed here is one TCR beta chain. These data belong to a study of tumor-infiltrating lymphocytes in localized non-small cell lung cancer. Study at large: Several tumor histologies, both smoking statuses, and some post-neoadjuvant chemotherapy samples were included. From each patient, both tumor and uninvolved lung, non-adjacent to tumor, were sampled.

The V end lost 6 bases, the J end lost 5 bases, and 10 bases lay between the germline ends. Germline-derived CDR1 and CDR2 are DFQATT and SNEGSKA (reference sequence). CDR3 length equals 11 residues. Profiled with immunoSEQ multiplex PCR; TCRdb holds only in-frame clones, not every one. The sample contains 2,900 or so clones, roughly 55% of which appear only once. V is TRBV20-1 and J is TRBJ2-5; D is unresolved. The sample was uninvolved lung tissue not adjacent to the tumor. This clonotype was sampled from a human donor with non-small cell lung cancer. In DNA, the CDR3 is TGCAGTGCCCGGACCGGGGAGACCCAGTACTTC. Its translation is CSARTGETQYF.